This TCR beta chain was recorded in a study of human T cells and chemical hapten exposure. TCRdb itself ran the RACE reads through MiXCR, one entry per CDR3 protein. The sample shows tens of thousands of distinct CDR3 sequences, 7.5% to 9.5% of them seen only once. Stated time point: patch test 2, 6 weeks after DPC sensitization. Noted treatment: therapeutic diphenylcyclopropenone sensitization with weekly scalp DPC. Total RNA extraction was carried out from unfractionated whole blood. There are many counts of this clonotype. V was clipped by 1 base and J by 13 bases, with 13 bases between them. CDR3 size: 13 residues. Germline V lookup: CDR1 MNHNS, CDR2 SASEGT.

The receptor comes from a woman aged 45-60 years with alopecia areata. Some clones in this sample may be carry-over from other donors' samples. The chain joins TRBV6-1 to TRBJ2-2; D unclear. Sequencing was performed on whole blood, taken in connection with sensitization to the hapten diphenylcyclopropenone (DPC). CDR3 sequence (DNA): TGTGCCAGCAGTGAAGTAAATTCACCGTTGCTGTTTTTT. Translating gives CASSEVNSPLLFF.